What follows describes a single TCR beta chain. The source of the sample is a study of blood T cell repertoires in COVID-19. Across the whole study: Acute and convalescent COVID-19 specimens originated in the United States, Italy and Spain. Sample material is recorded as cDNA or gDNA derived from T cells, B-cell-depleted T cells, or PBMCs.

This CDR3 region has 15 residues. V trimming: 0 bases; J trimming: 7 bases; junction bases outside the gene matches: 7. Per germline, CDR1 SGHRS and CDR2 YFSETQ. In the original workflow: Scientists estimated how many nucleated cells there were by amplifying reference gene primers. Sequencing was performed with immunoSEQ multiplex PCR; in TCRdb, only in-frame clones are kept and a portion is missing. V and J calls plus clone size are reproduced from that table; the DNA served to infer D and trimming. The sample records roughly 100,000 clones, around 80% being singletons. This clonotype was sampled from a woman older than 75 with acute or convalescent COVID-19. J is TRBJ2-7 and V is TRBV5-1; 10 bases map to TRBD1. Source material: peripheral blood. The CDR3 spells CASSLEGQGLGEQYF. For the CDR3, the DNA is TGCGCCAGCAGCTTGGAGGGACAGGGGCTCGGAGAGCAGTACTTC.